These T cell receptor beta chains were read from a single sample in a study of PD-L1 blockade in urothelial cancer. Libraries were prepared by immunoSEQ multiplex PCR; TCRdb keeps only in-frame clonotypes and omits some of them. This table has roughly 74,000 clones, 87% appearing once. The source material was PBMCs, sampled around atezolizumab (anti-PD-L1) treatment. The receptors stem from a woman in her 70s with urothelial cancer. Each CDR3 is given with its conserved first and last residue. Each record gives: V gene, J gene, clone size, D gene, CDR3 protein, CDR3 DNA. A D gene is named only where the DNA matches it firmly. Size is stated for part of the rows, as once, few or many counts, or as a class when the clone is expanded.

v_gene: TRBV6-1
j_gene: TRBJ2-2
abundance: NA
d_gene: TRBD1
CDR3aa: CASQQGASGELFF
CDR3nt: TGTGCCAGCCAACAGGGGGCAAGCGGGGAGCTGTTTTTT

v_gene: TRBV5-8
j_gene: TRBJ1-2
abundance: NA
d_gene: TRBD1
CDR3aa: CASSYGQGVSFSPFYGYTF
CDR3nt: TGTGCCAGCAGCTACGGACAGGGAGTCTCTTTCTCCCCCTTCTATGGCTACACCTTC

v_gene: TRBV7-2
j_gene: TRBJ1-5
abundance: NA
d_gene: NA
CDR3aa: CASSLAGISNQPQHF
CDR3nt: TGTGCCAGCAGCTTAGCTGGCATTAGCAATCAGCCCCAGCATTTT

v_gene: TRBV2
j_gene: TRBJ1-2
abundance: NA
d_gene: NA
CDR3aa: CASSLESGLTGSAYGYTF
CDR3nt: TGTGCCAGCAGTCTAGAATCCGGGCTTACAGGCTCCGCCTATGGCTACACCTTC

v_gene: TRBV15
j_gene: TRBJ1-4
abundance: NA
d_gene: NA
CDR3aa: CATSRDRGREKLFF
CDR3nt: TGTGCCACCAGCAGAGATAGGGGTCGTGAAAAACTGTTTTTT

v_gene: TRBV29-1
j_gene: TRBJ2-7
abundance: NA
d_gene: TRBD2
CDR3aa: CSVGDYQYEQYF
CDR3nt: TGCAGCGTCGGGGACTACCAATACGAGCAGTACTTC

v_gene: TRBV28
j_gene: TRBJ1-1
abundance: NA
d_gene: TRBD1
CDR3aa: CASTTTGSSTEAFF
CDR3nt: TGTGCCAGCACCACGACAGGGTCGAGCACTGAAGCTTTCTTT

v_gene: TRBV19
j_gene: TRBJ2-1
abundance: NA
d_gene: NA
CDR3aa: CASSMEGGRTNNEQFF
CDR3nt: TGTGCCAGTAGTATGGAGGGAGGTCGGACTAACAATGAGCAGTTCTTC

v_gene: TRBV9
j_gene: TRBJ2-4
abundance: NA
d_gene: TRBD1
CDR3aa: CASSAGQGGKNIQYF
CDR3nt: TGTGCCAGCAGCGCGGGACAGGGTGGCAAAAACATTCAGTACTTC

v_gene: TRBV5-4
j_gene: TRBJ1-2
abundance: NA
d_gene: NA
CDR3aa: CASSRTSPTYGYTF
CDR3nt: TGTGCCAGCAGCCGAACCTCCCCAACATATGGCTACACCTTC

v_gene: TRBV27
j_gene: TRBJ2-7
abundance: few
d_gene: NA
CDR3aa: CASVSLRQNSYEQYF
CDR3nt: TGTGCCAGCGTAAGCCTGAGACAGAACTCCTACGAGCAGTACTTC

v_gene: TRBV5-1
j_gene: TRBJ2-7
abundance: once
d_gene: TRBD2
CDR3aa: CASSLGATSAPYEQYF
CDR3nt: TGCGCCAGCAGCTTGGGAGCGACTAGCGCACCCTACGAGCAGTACTTC

v_gene: TRBV7-9
j_gene: TRBJ2-7
abundance: NA
d_gene: TRBD2
CDR3aa: CASSPRTSGRKRDEQYF
CDR3nt: TGTGCCAGCAGCCCGCGGACTAGCGGGAGAAAGCGCGACGAGCAGTACTTC

v_gene: TRBV19
j_gene: TRBJ1-4
abundance: NA
d_gene: NA
CDR3aa: CASSQSTNEKLFF
CDR3nt: TGTGCCAGTAGTCAGTCAACTAATGAAAAACTGTTTTTT

v_gene: TRBV10-3
j_gene: TRBJ2-7
abundance: NA
d_gene: TRBD1
CDR3aa: CATKGRQGDEQYF
CDR3nt: TGTGCCACCAAAGGCAGACAGGGGGACGAGCAGTACTTC

v_gene: TRBV2
j_gene: TRBJ2-7
abundance: NA
d_gene: NA
CDR3aa: CASKRLNPGEQYF
CDR3nt: TGTGCCAGCAAGAGACTGAACCCCGGCGAGCAGTACTTC

v_gene: TRBV7-8
j_gene: TRBJ2-3
abundance: once
d_gene: TRBD2
CDR3aa: CASSSLAGADTQYF
CDR3nt: TGTGCCAGCAGCTCCTTAGCGGGGGCAGATACGCAGTATTTT

v_gene: TRBV29-1
j_gene: TRBJ2-7
abundance: few
d_gene: TRBD2
CDR3aa: CSVESGRDPDYEQYF
CDR3nt: TGCAGCGTTGAATCCGGGAGGGATCCCGACTACGAGCAGTACTTC

v_gene: TRBV28
j_gene: TRBJ2-7
abundance: once
d_gene: TRBD1
CDR3aa: CASTPIRTGVYEQYF
CDR3nt: TGTGCCAGCACCCCGATCCGGACAGGGGTCTACGAGCAGTACTTC

v_gene: TRBV4-1
j_gene: TRBJ1-3
abundance: NA
d_gene: TRBD1
CDR3aa: CASSQDKWQGASGNTIYF
CDR3nt: TGCGCCAGCAGCCAAGATAAATGGCAGGGGGCCTCTGGAAACACCATATATTTT

v_gene: TRBV5-1
j_gene: TRBJ2-2
abundance: NA
d_gene: TRBD2
CDR3aa: CASSLGLALPNTGELFF
CDR3nt: TGCGCCAGCAGCTTGGGACTAGCGCTACCGAACACCGGGGAGCTGTTTTTT

v_gene: TRBV19
j_gene: TRBJ1-1
abundance: NA
d_gene: NA
CDR3aa: CASSIGARGTEAFF
CDR3nt: TGTGCCAGTAGTATAGGGGCCAGGGGCACTGAAGCTTTCTTT

v_gene: TRBV5-4
j_gene: TRBJ2-7
abundance: NA
d_gene: NA
CDR3aa: CASSTGTRYEQYF
CDR3nt: TGTGCCAGCAGCACCGGGACACGTTACGAGCAGTACTTC

v_gene: TRBV19
j_gene: TRBJ2-1
abundance: once
d_gene: TRBD2
CDR3aa: CASSIASGYYNEQFF
CDR3nt: TGTGCCAGTAGTATAGCTAGCGGCTATTACAATGAGCAGTTCTTC

v_gene: TRBV7-2
j_gene: TRBJ1-6
abundance: NA
d_gene: NA
CDR3aa: CASSLVGTLKRGGSPLHF
CDR3nt: TGTGCCAGCAGCTTAGTAGGGACACTTAAGAGAGGGGGTTCACCCCTCCACTTT

v_gene: TRBV5-1
j_gene: TRBJ2-3
abundance: NA
d_gene: NA
CDR3aa: CASRSPGVHTDTQYF
CDR3nt: TGCGCCAGCAGGAGCCCCGGAGTCCACACAGATACGCAGTATTTT

v_gene: TRBV18
j_gene: TRBJ2-5
abundance: NA
d_gene: NA
CDR3aa: CASSPRGETQYF
CDR3nt: TGTGCCAGCTCACCTAGAGGAGAGACCCAGTACTTC

v_gene: TRBV4-3
j_gene: TRBJ1-4
abundance: NA
d_gene: NA
CDR3aa: CASSPPGGSEKLFF
CDR3nt: TGCGCCAGCAGCCCCCCGGGGGGCAGTGAAAAACTGTTTTTT

v_gene: TRBV6-5
j_gene: TRBJ1-2
abundance: NA
d_gene: TRBD1
CDR3aa: CASKGADGYTF
CDR3nt: TGTGCCAGCAAGGGGGCCGATGGCTACACCTTC

v_gene: TRBV5-4
j_gene: TRBJ1-1
abundance: NA
d_gene: NA
CDR3aa: CASSRDLAAMNTEAFF
CDR3nt: TGTGCCAGCAGCCGGGATCTGGCAGCGATGAACACTGAAGCTTTCTTT

v_gene: TRBV2
j_gene: TRBJ2-3
abundance: NA
d_gene: NA
CDR3aa: CASREQGISTDTQYF
CDR3nt: TGTGCCAGCAGGGAGCAGGGCATCAGCACAGATACGCAGTATTTT

v_gene: TRBV5-1
j_gene: TRBJ2-2
abundance: NA
d_gene: TRBD1
CDR3aa: CASSLATGQGAGELFF
CDR3nt: TGCGCCAGCAGCTTGGCAACGGGACAGGGGGCCGGGGAGCTGTTTTTT

v_gene: TRBV7-8
j_gene: TRBJ2-7
abundance: NA
d_gene: TRBD2
CDR3aa: CASSLVGGGTYEQYF
CDR3nt: TGTGCCAGCAGCTTAGTGGGCGGGGGGACATACGAGCAGTACTTC

v_gene: TRBV6-5
j_gene: TRBJ2-7
abundance: NA
d_gene: NA
CDR3aa: CASSYGRGYEQYF
CDR3nt: TGTGCCAGCAGTTACGGTCGCGGCTACGAGCAGTACTTC

v_gene: TRBV5-1
j_gene: TRBJ2-5
abundance: NA
d_gene: TRBD2
CDR3aa: CASTPGLVSETQYF
CDR3nt: TGCGCCAGCACACCGGGACTAGTTTCCGAGACCCAGTACTTC

v_gene: TRBV5-4
j_gene: TRBJ2-7
abundance: NA
d_gene: NA
CDR3aa: CASSSGSSYEQYF
CDR3nt: TGTGCCAGCAGCTCCGGGTCCTCCTACGAGCAGTACTTC

v_gene: TRBV29-1
j_gene: TRBJ2-1
abundance: few
d_gene: TRBD2
CDR3aa: CSVEGSLGGEQFF
CDR3nt: TGCAGCGTTGAGGGCTCCTTGGGGGGGGAGCAGTTCTTC

v_gene: TRBV19
j_gene: TRBJ2-7
abundance: NA
d_gene: NA
CDR3aa: CASSIRDSASYEQYF
CDR3nt: TGTGCCAGTAGTATCCGAGACAGCGCTTCCTACGAGCAGTACTTC

v_gene: TRBV9
j_gene: TRBJ2-1
abundance: NA
d_gene: TRBD2
CDR3aa: CASSGSGNSYNEQFF
CDR3nt: TGTGCCAGCAGCGGAAGCGGGAACTCCTACAATGAGCAGTTCTTC

v_gene: TRBV4-1
j_gene: TRBJ2-7
abundance: NA
d_gene: TRBD2
CDR3aa: CASSQDLAGAYEQYF
CDR3nt: TGCGCCAGCAGCCAAGACCTAGCGGGGGCCTACGAGCAGTACTTC

v_gene: TRBV30
j_gene: TRBJ1-4
abundance: NA
d_gene: NA
CDR3aa: CAWSSVYEKLFF
CDR3nt: TGTGCCTGGAGCTCTGTGTATGAAAAACTGTTTTTT

v_gene: TRBV5-1
j_gene: TRBJ2-3
abundance: NA
d_gene: NA
CDR3aa: CASSSTGRPDTQYF
CDR3nt: TGCGCCAGCAGCTCGACAGGGAGGCCAGATACGCAGTATTTT

v_gene: TRBV9
j_gene: TRBJ2-7
abundance: NA
d_gene: TRBD1
CDR3aa: CASSVGGNRGYEQYF
CDR3nt: TGTGCCAGCAGCGTAGGGGGCAACAGGGGCTACGAGCAGTACTTC

v_gene: TRBV6-6
j_gene: TRBJ2-7
abundance: NA
d_gene: TRBD1
CDR3aa: CASRETGMSYEQYF
CDR3nt: TGTGCCAGCAGGGAGACAGGGATGTCCTACGAGCAGTACTTC

v_gene: TRBV6-1
j_gene: TRBJ1-2
abundance: few
d_gene: NA
CDR3aa: CASSIQGWGYTF
CDR3nt: TGTGCCAGCAGTATCCAGGGTTGGGGCTACACCTTC

v_gene: TRBV9
j_gene: TRBJ2-1
abundance: NA
d_gene: NA
CDR3aa: CASSLGGGNYNEQFF
CDR3nt: TGTGCCAGCAGCTTAGGGGGGGGTAACTACAATGAGCAGTTCTTC

v_gene: TRBV30
j_gene: TRBJ2-5
abundance: NA
d_gene: NA
CDR3aa: CAWTPGQGGKETQYF
CDR3nt: TGTGCCTGGACACCAGGGCAAGGGGGTAAAGAGACCCAGTACTTC

v_gene: TRBV7-3
j_gene: TRBJ2-7
abundance: NA
d_gene: TRBD1
CDR3aa: CASSLRGGREQYF
CDR3nt: TGTGCCAGCAGCTTAAGAGGGGGCCGGGAGCAGTACTTC

v_gene: TRBV29-1
j_gene: TRBJ2-1
abundance: NA
d_gene: NA
CDR3aa: CSVGGVFNEQFF
CDR3nt: TGCAGCGTTGGGGGCGTCTTCAATGAGCAGTTCTTC

v_gene: TRBV7-3
j_gene: TRBJ2-1
abundance: NA
d_gene: TRBD1
CDR3aa: CASSARDRVGYNEQFF
CDR3nt: TGTGCCAGCAGCGCCAGGGACAGGGTAGGGTACAATGAGCAGTTCTTC

v_gene: TRBV19
j_gene: TRBJ1-5
abundance: NA
d_gene: NA
CDR3aa: CASSAHSDSNQPQHF
CDR3nt: TGTGCCAGTAGTGCCCACAGTGATAGCAATCAGCCCCAGCATTTT